This T cell receptor (beta chain) was retrieved from a study of CXCR3-negative and CXCR3-positive naive CD8 T cells. The method, 5' RACE with UMI labels, was used to prepare the TRB cDNA libraries. For each CDR3 protein, TCRdb gives one entry from its re-call of the 5' RACE reads, without DNA. The sample holds 50,000 to 70,000 distinct CDR3 sequences. Germline V gives CDR1 SGHVS, CDR2 FNYEAQ. The CDR3 has 15 amino acids. A remark on this clonotype: Its antigen is undetermined.

Researchers sorted some 270,000 cells of each CD8+ T cell subset in triplicate. A CD45RO-CCR7+CD27+CD95- phenotype identified naive CD8+ T cells. Broader study findings: Comparably high diversity was seen in both naive subsets, and much lower diversity in memory CD8+ cells. CXCR3 expression partially decreased after cryopreservation; most assays used fresh PBMCs. CXCR3-positive naive cells carried more hydrophobic TRB CDR3s than CXCR3-negative ones.

This rearrangement joins TRBV7-6 to TRBJ2-5; lacking DNA, the TRBD1 call made by TCRdb goes unchecked. The receptor's source is a human donor in good health. Some clones in this sample may be carry-over from other donors' samples. The sequencing input was naive CXCR3+ CD8+ T cells from blood. The subset was: CD45RO-CCR7+CD27+CD95- naive CD8+ T cells expressing CXCR3 (TNR3+). This chain's CDR3 is CASSPGRGRQETQYF.